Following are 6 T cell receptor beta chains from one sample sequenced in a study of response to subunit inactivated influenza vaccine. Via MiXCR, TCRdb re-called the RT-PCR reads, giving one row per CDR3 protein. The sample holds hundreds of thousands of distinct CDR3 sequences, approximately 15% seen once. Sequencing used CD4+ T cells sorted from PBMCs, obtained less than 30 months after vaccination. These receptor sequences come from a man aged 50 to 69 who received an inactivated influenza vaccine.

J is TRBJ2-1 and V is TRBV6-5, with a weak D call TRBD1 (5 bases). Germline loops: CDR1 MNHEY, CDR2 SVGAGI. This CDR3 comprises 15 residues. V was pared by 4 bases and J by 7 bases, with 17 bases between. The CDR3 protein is CASSWGSWGFNEQFF. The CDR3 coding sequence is TGTGCCAGCAGTTGGGGCTCGTGGGGCTTTAATGAGCAGTTCTTC.

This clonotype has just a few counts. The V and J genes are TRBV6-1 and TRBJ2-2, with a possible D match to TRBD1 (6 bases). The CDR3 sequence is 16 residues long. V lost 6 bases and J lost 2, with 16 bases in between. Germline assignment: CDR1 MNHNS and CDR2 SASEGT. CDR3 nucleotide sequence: TGTGCCAGCAGGGGACATCAGGCTATAAACACCGGGGAGCTGTTTTTT. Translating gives CASRGHQAINTGELFF.

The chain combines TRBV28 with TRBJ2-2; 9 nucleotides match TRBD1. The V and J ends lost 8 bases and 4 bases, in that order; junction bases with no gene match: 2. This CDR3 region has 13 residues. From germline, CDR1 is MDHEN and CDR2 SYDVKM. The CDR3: CASGDRVTGELFF. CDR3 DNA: TGTGCCAGCGGGGACAGGGTCACCGGGGAGCTGTTTTTT.

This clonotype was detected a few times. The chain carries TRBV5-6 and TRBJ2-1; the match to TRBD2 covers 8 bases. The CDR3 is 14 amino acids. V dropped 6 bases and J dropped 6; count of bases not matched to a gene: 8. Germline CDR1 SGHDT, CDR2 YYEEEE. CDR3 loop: CASIIAGTFNEQFF. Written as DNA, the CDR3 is TGTGCCAGCATCATAGCGGGAACGTTCAATGAGCAGTTCTTC.

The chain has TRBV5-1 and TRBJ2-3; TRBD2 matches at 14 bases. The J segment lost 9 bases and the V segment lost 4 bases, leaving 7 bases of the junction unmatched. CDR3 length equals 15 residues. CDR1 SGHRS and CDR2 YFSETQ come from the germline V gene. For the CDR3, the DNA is TGCGCCAGCAGCCGGACTAGCGGGGGGATGGAGACGCAGTATTTT. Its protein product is CASSRTSGGMETQYF.

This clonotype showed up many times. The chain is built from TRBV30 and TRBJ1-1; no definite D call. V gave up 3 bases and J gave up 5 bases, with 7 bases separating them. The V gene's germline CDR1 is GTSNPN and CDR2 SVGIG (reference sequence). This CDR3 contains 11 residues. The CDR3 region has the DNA TGTGCCTGGAGCCACAAGACTGAAGCTTTCTTT. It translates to CAWSHKTEAFF.